What follows are 20 T cell receptor beta chains derived from one specimen sequenced in a study of OX40 agonist ivuxolimab in advanced cancers. Assay: immunoSEQ multiplex PCR; the TCRdb copy retains only in-frame clones and omits some. The table includes around 62,000 clones, around 73% detected once. This sample comprised CD4+ or CD8+ T cells sorted from blood, obtained in a trial of the OX40 agonist ivuxolimab. These receptors came from an adult with an advanced solid tumor such as melanoma, head and neck, liver or kidney cancer.

The chain links TRBV7-6 to TRBJ2-1; maybe TRBD2 (5 bases). The germline V gene has CDR1 SGHVS and CDR2 FNYEAQ. Trimming shortened V by 4 bases and J by 15 bases, and 16 bases separated the two germline ends. This CDR3 region has 12 residues. The CDR3 loop is CASSSVASALFF. The CDR3 DNA sequence: TGTGCCAGCAGCTCTGTAGCGTCAGCCCTGTTCTTC. Variable domain in full (rest from reference TRBV7-6 and TRBJ2-1): GAGVSQSPRYKVTKRGQDVALRCDPISGHVSLYWYRQALGQGPEFLTYFNYEAQQDKSGLPNDRFSAERPEGSISTLTIQRTEQRDSAMYRCASSSVASALFFGPGTRLTVL.

The chain couples TRBV7-9 to TRBJ1-5; D might be TRBD1 (6 bases). The V end lost 5 bases, the J end lost 11 bases, and 13 bases lay between the germline ends. The CDR3 runs 12 residues. CDR1 is SEHNR, CDR2 FQNEAQ, per germline (reference sequence). The CDR3 is CASSLMGDTQHF. DNA for the CDR3: TGTGCCAGCAGCCTTATGGGGGACACCCAGCATTTT. Looking up the rest from reference TRBV7-9 and TRBJ1-5 gives the full variable domain: DTGVSQNPRHKITKRGQNVTFRCDPISEHNRLYWYRQTLGQGPEFLTYFQNEAQLEKSRLLSDRFSAERPKGSFSTLEIQRTEQGDSAMYLCASSLMGDTQHFGDGTRLSIL.

This clone was seen a handful of times. V is TRBV19 and J is TRBJ2-2; D is unresolved. This CDR3 contains 14 residues. Trimming took off 5 bases at V and 3 bases at J, with 10 bases between the two ends. Looked up from germline, CDR1 is LNHDA and CDR2 is SQIVND (reference sequence). The CDR3, as DNA: TGTGCCAGTAGTCAACTTTGGGACACCGGGGAGCTGTTTTTT. It specifies CASSQLWDTGELFF.

The chain employs TRBV11-1 and TRBJ2-1, with D possibly TRBD1 on 5 matching bases. The CDR3 loop spans 14 amino acids. The V end was cut by 0 bases, the J end by 6 bases, with 9 bases between. The germline V gene has CDR1 SGHAT and CDR2 FQDESV (reference sequence). In DNA, the CDR3 is TGTGCCAGCAGCTTAGCGGCAGGGCCCAATGAGCAGTTCTTC. Its translation is CASSLAAGPNEQFF.

V gene TRBV5-5 combines with J gene TRBJ1-6, with 7 bases that match TRBD1. The V gene end was trimmed by 3 bases and the J gene end by 6 bases; junction bases not matched to a gene: 6. The CDR3 runs 15 residues. CDR1 and CDR2 (germline): SGHKS, YYEKEE (reference sequence). CDR3: CASSWSTGSNSPLHF. CDR3 coding DNA: TGTGCCAGCAGCTGGTCGACAGGGTCTAATTCACCCCTCCACTTT.

The chain has TRBV25-1 and TRBJ2-1; TRBD1 is a possible D gene (6 bases). The V end lost 1 base, the J end lost 5 bases, and 12 bases lay between the germline ends. CDR3 length: 15 amino acids. CDR1 is MGHDK, CDR2 SYGVNS, per germline. CDR3 loop: CASSEWGQGDNEQFF. DNA for the CDR3: TGTGCCAGCAGTGAATGGGGACAAGGGGACAATGAGCAGTTCTTC.

This clone was counted only a few times. The rearrangement joins TRBV10-3 to TRBJ2-7, with TRBD1 matching over 10 bases. Germline V gene lookup returns CDR1 ENHRY and CDR2 SYGVKD. The CDR3 runs to 15 residues. Trimming cost V 3 bases and J 1 base; bases outside gene matches: 3. The DNA of the CDR3 is TGTGCCATCAGTGAAGCGGGACAGGGGTCCTACGAGCAGTACTTC. Amino acid sequence: CAISEAGQGSYEQYF.

The chain couples TRBV19 to TRBJ2-3, with 10 nucleotides matching TRBD2. CDR3 size: 15 residues. Per germline, CDR1 LNHDA and CDR2 SQIVND (reference sequence). Losses at the gene ends were 6 bases for V and 3 bases for J; bases not matched to a gene: 6. CDR3 DNA: TGTGCCAGTAGGGCTAGCGGGAGCAATACAGATACGCAGTATTTT. As protein: CASRASGSNTDTQYF. Combining the CDR3 with reference TRBV19 and TRBJ2-3 gives the whole variable domain DGGITQSPKYLFRKEGQNVTLSCEQNLNHDAMYWYRQDPGQGLRLIYYSQIVNDFQKGDIAEGYSVSREKKESFPLTVTSAQKNPTAFYLCASRASGSNTDTQYFGPGTRLTVL.

This clone was seen just once. The chain uses TRBV11-2 and TRBJ1-3, with 7 bases that match TRBD1. CDR1 and CDR2 (germline): SGHAT, FQNNGV. The CDR3 loop spans 17 amino acids. J lost 0 bases, V lost 5 bases, and 10 bases had no gene match. The CDR3 loop reads CASSLRRDRSSGNTIYF. The CDR3 region has the DNA TGTGCCAGCAGCCTCCGGAGGGACAGAAGCTCTGGAAACACCATATATTTT.

This clone was picked up a small number of times. The genes are TRBV10-3 and TRBJ1-5; maybe TRBD1 (5 bases). CDR1 is ENHRY, CDR2 SYGVKD, per germline. V lost 0 bases to trimming and J lost 2 bases, with 8 bases between them. The CDR3 has 15 residues. The CDR3, as DNA: TGTGCCATCAGTGAGTCGGCGGGGGGCAATCAGCCCCAGCATTTT. Translated: CAISESAGGNQPQHF.

The table lists this clone with a few counts. The chain combines TRBV7-9 with TRBJ2-7; either TRBD1 or TRBD2 may fit D (6 bases each). Per the germline V gene, CDR1 is SEHNR and CDR2 is FQNEAQ (reference sequence). V was clipped by 1 base and J by 6 bases, with 22 bases between them. The CDR3 covers 17 residues. CDR3 sequence reads: CASSLVGWGAHFGEQYF. The CDR3 DNA is TGTGCCAGCAGCTTAGTGGGCTGGGGGGCCCATTTTGGCGAGCAGTACTTC.

This sequence joins TRBV11-3 and TRBJ2-1; D possibly corresponds to TRBD1 (6 bases). Germline V gives CDR1 SGHNT, CDR2 YENEEA. The CDR3 spans 14 residues. V was cut by 4 bases and J by 6 bases, with 13 bases left in between. CDR3 DNA sequence: TGTGCCAGCAGCTCAGGGACACCCAGCAATGAGCAGTTCTTC. Amino acids: CASSSGTPSNEQFF.

V usage is TRBV2 and J usage is TRBJ2-5, with D unclear. Germline V gives CDR1 SNHLY, CDR2 FYNNEI. The CDR3 contains 13 residues. The V and J ends lost 7 bases and 2 bases respectively, with 11 bases between them. Here the CDR3 DNA reads TGTGCCAGCAACCCACAAGGACAAGAGACCCAGTACTTC. Amino acid sequence: CASNPQGQETQYF.

This clone occurred once. CDR3 in amino acids: CASYSPADNDQPQHF. The CDR3 nucleotides are TGTGCCAGCTACTCTCCTGCCGACAACGATCAGCCCCAGCATTTT. This sequence joins TRBV28 and TRBJ1-5; no clear D gene. Germline assignment: CDR1 MDHEN and CDR2 SYDVKM. Trimming cost V 8 bases and J 5 bases, with 19 bases left between them. The CDR3 contains 15 residues.

The rearrangement uses TRBV7-2 and TRBJ2-3; 8 nucleotides align to TRBD2. The CDR3 length is 15 residues. CDR1 is SGHTA and CDR2 is FQGNSA in the germline V gene. The V gene end was trimmed by 1 base and the J gene end by 1 base; junction bases not matched to a gene: 1. The CDR3 region is CASSLVGGGTDTQYF. The CDR3 bases are TGTGCCAGCAGCTTAGTCGGGGGGGGCACAGATACGCAGTATTTT.

The rearrangement joins TRBV19 to TRBJ1-4; tentatively, D is TRBD1 (6 bases). The CDR3 totals 15 residues. CDR1 and CDR2 (germline): LNHDA, SQIVND (reference sequence). Deletions cut 2 bases from V and 7 bases from J, with 14 bases between. In DNA form, the CDR3 reads TGTGCCAGTAGTATAATGATGACAGGAGGTGAAAAACTGTTTTTT. The encoded protein is CASSIMMTGGEKLFF.

This clone was seen more than once but under ten times. V is TRBV14 and J is TRBJ1-1; D gene ambiguous. Trimming took off 4 bases at V and 4 bases at J, with 10 bases between the two ends. CDR1 is SGHDN and CDR2 is FVKESK in the germline V gene. The CDR3 sequence is 13 residues long. The DNA of the CDR3 is TGTGCCAGCAGCCTTATCGCGGGCACTGAAGCTTTCTTT. This sequence encodes CASSLIAGTEAFF.

V gene TRBV2 combines with J gene TRBJ2-6; weak D call: TRBD2 (6 bases). The CDR3 extends over 15 amino acids. Trimming removed 5 bases from V and 6 bases from J, with 14 bases in between. Germline V gene lookup returns CDR1 SNHLY and CDR2 FYNNEI. CDR3: CASSKDGTEANVLTF. CDR3 sequence (DNA): TGTGCCAGCAGTAAGGACGGGACTGAGGCCAACGTCCTGACTTTC.

This chain uses TRBV5-1 with TRBJ2-3; D gene uncertain. The germline gives CDR1 SGHRS, CDR2 YFSETQ. The CDR3 is made up of 14 amino acids. V dropped 7 bases and J dropped 6 bases, with 18 bases sitting between them. DNA for the CDR3: TGCGCCAGCGACCGAGGCGCGGTCGGGGATACGCAGTATTTT. Protein: CASDRGAVGDTQYF.

This sequence joins TRBV11-3 and TRBJ2-1, with D possibly TRBD2 on 7 matching bases. Trimming cost V 3 bases and J 9 bases, with 15 bases left between them. The CDR3 spans 14 residues. Germline V CDR1 and CDR2: SGHNT, YENEEA. The CDR3 loop reads CASSFQGTTAEQFF. CDR3 nucleotide sequence: TGTGCCAGCAGCTTTCAGGGGACTACTGCTGAGCAGTTCTTC.